Shown below are 6 T cell receptor beta chains from a single sample sequenced in a study of T cell responses to AZD1222 COVID-19 vaccine. Profiled with immunoSEQ multiplex PCR; TCRdb holds only in-frame clones, not every one. The data show roughly 120,000 clones, approximately 90% seen once. Sequenced material: peripheral blood, taken on day 0 of AZD1222 vaccination. These TCRs come from an adult in good health.

The rearrangement links TRBV5-1 to TRBJ2-3; D call uncertain. Germline CDR1 SGHRS, CDR2 YFSETQ. The CDR3 sequence is 15 residues long. V was cut by 4 bases and J by 0 bases, with 12 bases left in between. The CDR3 loop is CASSSNGASTDTQYF. In DNA form, the CDR3 reads TGCGCCAGCAGCAGCAACGGTGCTAGCACAGATACGCAGTATTTT. The variable domain in full, with the rest retrieved from reference TRBV5-1 and TRBJ2-3, is KAGVTQTPRYLIKTRGQQVTLSCSPISGHRSVSWYQQTPGQGLQFLFEYFSETQRNKGNFPGRFSGRQFSNSRSEMNVSTLELGDSALYLCASSSNGASTDTQYFGPGTRLTVL.

The rearrangement joins TRBV11-2 to TRBJ1-6; D ambiguous. Germline assignment: CDR1 SGHAT and CDR2 FQNNGV. V lost 5 bases and J 7 bases, leaving 12 bases between the germline ends. There are 14 residues in the CDR3. CDR3 loop: CASSPSTLNSPLHF. CDR3 nucleotide sequence: TGTGCCAGCAGCCCCAGTACCCTAAATTCACCCCTCCACTTT.

The rearrangement joins TRBV30 to TRBJ1-6, with no clear D. Trimming removed 2 bases at V and 7 bases at J, with 6 bases between. This CDR3 contains 12 residues. Germline V gene sequence: CDR1 GTSNPN, CDR2 SVGIG (reference sequence). The CDR3 loop reads CAWSFGNSPLHF. CDR3 nucleotide sequence: TGTGCCTGGAGTTTTGGGAATTCACCCCTCCACTTT.

This chain links TRBV28 with TRBJ2-7, with TRBD1 matching 9 bases. The CDR3 is 14 residues long. With 5 bases clipped from V and 2 bases from J, the junction kept 4 bases outside the gene matches. Germline V gene data show CDR1 as MDHEN and CDR2 as SYDVKM. The CDR3 region has the DNA TGTGCCAGCAGTATAGACAGGGGGGCCTACGAGCAGTACTTC. Amino acid sequence: CASSIDRGAYEQYF. The whole variable domain, remainder taken from reference TRBV28 and TRBJ2-7, is DVKVTQSSRYLVKRTGEKVFLECVQDMDHENMFWYRQDPGLGLRLIYFSYDVKMKEKGDIPEGYSVSREKKERFSLILESASTNQTSMYLCASSIDRGAYEQYFGPGTRLTVT.

For the CDR3, the DNA is TGCGCCAGCAGCGCAAGACAGGGGGCTGGAAACACCATATATTTT. The encoded protein is CASSARQGAGNTIYF. V usage is TRBV4-1 and J usage is TRBJ1-3, with 9 nucleotides matching TRBD1. With 5 bases clipped from V and 2 bases from J, the junction kept 4 bases outside the gene matches. CDR1 and CDR2 (germline): MGHRA, YSYEKL. This CDR3 is 15 amino acids long.

V gene TRBV28 combines with J gene TRBJ1-2; tentatively, D is TRBD1 (6 bases). The CDR3 runs to 15 residues. Germline V CDR1 and CDR2: MDHEN, SYDVKM. Trimming removed 5 bases at V and 2 bases at J, with 15 bases between. The CDR3 here is CASSTQPTGNYGYTF. CDR3 sequence (DNA): TGTGCCAGCAGTACCCAACCTACAGGGAACTATGGCTACACCTTC.